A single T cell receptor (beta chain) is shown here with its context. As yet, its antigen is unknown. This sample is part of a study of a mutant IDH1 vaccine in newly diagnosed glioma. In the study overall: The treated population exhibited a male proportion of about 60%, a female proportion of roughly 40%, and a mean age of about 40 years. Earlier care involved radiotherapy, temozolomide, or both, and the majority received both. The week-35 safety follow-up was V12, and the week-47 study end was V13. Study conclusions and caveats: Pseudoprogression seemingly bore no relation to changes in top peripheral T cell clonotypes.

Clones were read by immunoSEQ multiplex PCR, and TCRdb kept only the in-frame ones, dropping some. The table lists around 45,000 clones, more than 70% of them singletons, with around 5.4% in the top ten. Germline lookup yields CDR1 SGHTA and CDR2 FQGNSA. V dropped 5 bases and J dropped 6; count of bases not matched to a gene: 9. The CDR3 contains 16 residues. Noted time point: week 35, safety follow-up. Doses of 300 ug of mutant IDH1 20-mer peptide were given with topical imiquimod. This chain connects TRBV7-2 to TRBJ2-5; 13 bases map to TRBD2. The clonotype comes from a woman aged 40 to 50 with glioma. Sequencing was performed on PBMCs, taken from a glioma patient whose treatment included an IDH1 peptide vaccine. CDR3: CASSRTSGGGRKTQYF. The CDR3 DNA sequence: TGTGCCAGCAGCCGTACTAGCGGGGGGGGCAGGAAGACCCAGTACTTC.